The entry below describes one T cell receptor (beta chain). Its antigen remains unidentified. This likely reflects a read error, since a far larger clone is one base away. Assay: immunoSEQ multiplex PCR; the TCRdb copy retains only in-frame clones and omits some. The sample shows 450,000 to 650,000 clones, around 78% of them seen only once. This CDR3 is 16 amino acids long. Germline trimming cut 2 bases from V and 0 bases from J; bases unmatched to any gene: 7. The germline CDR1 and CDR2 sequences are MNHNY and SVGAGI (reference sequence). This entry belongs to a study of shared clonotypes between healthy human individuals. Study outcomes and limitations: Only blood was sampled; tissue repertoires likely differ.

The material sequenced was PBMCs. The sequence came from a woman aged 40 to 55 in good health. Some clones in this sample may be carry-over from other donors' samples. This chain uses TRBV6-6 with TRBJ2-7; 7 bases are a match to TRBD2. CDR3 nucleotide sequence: TGTGCCAGCAGTTACACGGCTGGCGGGAGCTCCTACGAGCAGTACTTC. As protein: CASSYTAGGSSYEQYF.